This entry features one T cell receptor beta chain sequence. Its antigen is currently unknown. This record comes from a study of shared clonotypes between healthy human individuals. Study background: Three plates each covered CD4 naive and memory; CD8 naive two, CD8 memory one.

Selected positively for CCR7 and CD45RO-negative, naive CD8 cells excluded terminally differentiated effector memory CD45RA+ cells. Among the donors, all were Caucasian adults who lived in Nashville, Tennessee. Profiled with immunoSEQ multiplex PCR; TCRdb holds only in-frame clones, not every one. The sample has 2 million to 2.5 million clones, about 93% seen once. Broader study findings: Non-shared clonotypes had lower generation probabilities than those shared by all four donors. Researchers sampled only blood; tissue repertoires likely differ.

The clonotype comes from a man between 18 and 35 years old in good health. Some clones in this sample may be carry-over from other donors' samples. The sequenced sample was naive CD8+ T cells from PBMCs.

This CDR3 is CASGKQVNTEAFF. The CDR3 DNA follows: TGTGCCAGCGGTAAGCAGGTAAACACTGAAGCTTTCTTT. The rearrangement uses TRBV28 and TRBJ1-1; D remains ambiguous. Germline V gene lookup returns CDR1 MDHEN and CDR2 SYDVKM. With 8 bases removed from V and 2 bases from J, the gap between germline ends came to 12 bases. CDR3 size: 13 residues.